This entry lists 14 T cell receptor beta chains sequenced from one sample in a study of cytomegalovirus exposure and HLA in healthy donors. The study ran its PCR with 60 Vbeta and 13 Jbeta primers. Clones were read by immunoSEQ multiplex PCR, and TCRdb kept only the in-frame ones, dropping some. This sample's table has 100,000 to 150,000 clones. The specimen was PBMCs. These TCRs come from a man between 18 and 35 years old in good health and CMV-seronegative.

This chain links TRBV6-5 with TRBJ1-4, with 9 bases lining up with TRBD1. The trim removed 8 bases at V and 7 bases at J, leaving 8 bases unmatched. The CDR3 length is 14 residues. Germline CDR1 MNHEY, CDR2 SVGAGI. DNA of the CDR3: TGTGCCAGCTCCCTGGACAGGGGTGGTGAAAAACTGTTTTTT. It yields the protein CASSLDRGGEKLFF.

The rearrangement uses TRBV25-1 and TRBJ2-3, with TRBD1 matching over 10 bases. The germline V gene has CDR1 MGHDK and CDR2 SYGVNS. The trim removed 8 bases at V and 1 base at J, leaving 0 bases unmatched. The CDR3 extends over 13 amino acids. The CDR3 DNA sequence: TGTGCCAGCGGGACAGGGGGCACAGATACGCAGTATTTT. Translating gives CASGTGGTDTQYF. The whole variable domain, filled in from reference TRBV25-1 and TRBJ2-3, reads EADIYQTPRYLVIGTGKKITLECSQTMGHDKMYWYQQDPGMELHLIHYSYGVNSTEKGDLSSESTVSRIRTEHFPLTLESARPSHTSQYLCASGTGGTDTQYFGPGTRLTVL.

The chain is built from TRBV9 and TRBJ1-5; 9 bases map to TRBD1. The CDR3 loop spans 15 amino acids. CDR1 is SGDLS, CDR2 YYNGEE, per germline. The V gene end was trimmed by 4 bases and the J gene end by 3 bases; junction bases not matched to a gene: 5. In DNA, the CDR3 is TGTGCCAGCAGCAGTGGGACAGGGCACAATCAGCCCCAGCATTTT. Residues: CASSSGTGHNQPQHF.

The chain has TRBV6-1 and TRBJ1-5; D is unclear. There are 15 residues in the CDR3. Trimming left V 1 base short and J 7 bases short, with 14 bases between. In germline, CDR1 is MNHNS, CDR2 SASEGT. CDR3 amino acids: CASSEVASEYQPQHF. CDR3 DNA sequence: TGTGCCAGCAGTGAAGTGGCCTCCGAATACCAGCCCCAGCATTTT.

CDR3 coding DNA: TGTGCCAGCAGCCGACAACCCCAAGAGACCCAGTACTTC. This encodes CASSRQPQETQYF. This chain uses TRBV11-3 with TRBJ2-5; no clear D gene. The CDR3 has 13 residues. CDR1 SGHNT and CDR2 YENEEA come from the germline V gene. Trimming removed 5 bases at V and 1 base at J, with 8 bases between.

The V gene is TRBV5-1, the J gene TRBJ2-1; TRBD1 is a possible D gene (5 bases). The CDR3 covers 12 residues. Trimming took off 4 bases at V and 10 bases at J, with 12 bases between the two ends. Germline CDR1 SGHRS, CDR2 YFSETQ. In DNA, the CDR3 is TGCGCCAGCAGCCAAAGGGGCCCGGAGCAGTTCTTC. This gives the protein CASSQRGPEQFF.

CDR3 bases: TGTGCCAGCTCACTCCGGGACACTTCCTACAATGAGCAGTTCTTC. This codes for CASSLRDTSYNEQFF. V gene TRBV18 combines with J gene TRBJ2-1, with TRBD1 as a possible D gene (6 bases). From germline, CDR1 is KGHSH and CDR2 LQKENI. V was clipped by 4 bases and J by 1 base, with 11 bases between them. The CDR3 totals 15 residues.

The chain recombines TRBV5-1 with TRBJ2-5; 8 positions match TRBD2. This CDR3 region has 14 residues. Trimming removed 2 bases from V and 2 bases from J; junction bases left unmatched: 2. Germline V gene sequence: CDR1 SGHRS, CDR2 YFSETQ. CDR3 protein: CASSFRGGQETQYF. As DNA, the CDR3 is TGCGCCAGCAGCTTCCGGGGGGGTCAAGAGACCCAGTACTTC.

This chain uses TRBV28 with TRBJ2-7; no reliable D call. Trimming shortened V by 5 bases and J by 6 bases, and 11 bases separated the two germline ends. The CDR3 extends over 12 amino acids. Germline V gives CDR1 MDHEN, CDR2 SYDVKM. CDR3 in DNA: TGTGCCAGCAGTCGGGTCTCTCGCGAGCAGTACTTC. This translates into CASSRVSREQYF.

V gene TRBV28 combines with J gene TRBJ1-1, with 8 bases that match TRBD1. Unmatched junction bases numbered 8, after V lost 1 base and J lost 10 bases. Germline V lookup: CDR1 MDHEN, CDR2 SYDVKM. CDR3 length equals 14 residues. CDR3 sequence: CASSLFDRGKIAFF. The DNA of the CDR3 is TGTGCCAGCAGTTTATTTGACAGGGGAAAGATAGCTTTCTTT.

This chain connects TRBV5-8 to TRBJ1-1, with no clear D. V lost 1 base to trimming and J lost 3 bases, with 7 bases between them. The CDR3 runs 13 residues. Germline CDR1 SGHTS, CDR2 YDEGEE. CDR3 sequence (DNA): TGTGCCAGCAGCTTGTCTAGTTACACTGAAGCTTTCTTT. Its translation: CASSLSSYTEAFF.

The chain combines TRBV7-2 with TRBJ1-2, with a weak D call TRBD1 (5 bases). Per the germline V gene, CDR1 is SGHTA and CDR2 is FQGNSA. Trimming took off 1 base at V and 8 bases at J, with 14 bases between the two ends. The CDR3 consists of 14 residues. This CDR3 reads CASSLDLGLRGYTF. The CDR3 bases are TGTGCCAGCAGCTTAGATCTGGGGCTTCGAGGCTACACCTTC.

The rearrangement uses TRBV5-4 and TRBJ1-4; a weak D match, TRBD1 (6 bases). Germline V lookup: CDR1 SGHNT, CDR2 YYREEE (reference sequence). The CDR3 totals 13 residues. V was cut by 0 bases and J by 10 bases, with 10 bases left in between. CDR3 sequence reads: CASSLDRAGKLFF. The CDR3 DNA sequence: TGTGCCAGCAGCTTGGACAGGGCTGGAAAACTGTTTTTT.

The genes are TRBV19 and TRBJ1-1; D unresolved. This CDR3 comprises 13 residues. Looked up from germline, CDR1 is LNHDA and CDR2 is SQIVND (reference sequence). Trimming left V 7 bases short and J 6 bases short, with 15 bases between. The CDR3 nucleotides are TGTGCCAGTACCAATCGAGGAGGAGCTGAAGCTTTCTTT. Translated, it gives CASTNRGGAEAFF.